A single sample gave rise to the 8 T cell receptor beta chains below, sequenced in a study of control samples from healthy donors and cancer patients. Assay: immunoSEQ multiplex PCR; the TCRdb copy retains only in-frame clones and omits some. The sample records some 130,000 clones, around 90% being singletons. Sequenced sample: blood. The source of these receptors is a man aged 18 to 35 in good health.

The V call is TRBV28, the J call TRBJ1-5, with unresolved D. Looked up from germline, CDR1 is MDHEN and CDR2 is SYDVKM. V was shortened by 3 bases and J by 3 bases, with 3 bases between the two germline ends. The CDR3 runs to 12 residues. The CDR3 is CASSLYNQPQHF. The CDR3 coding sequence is TGTGCCAGCAGTTTGTACAATCAGCCCCAGCATTTT.

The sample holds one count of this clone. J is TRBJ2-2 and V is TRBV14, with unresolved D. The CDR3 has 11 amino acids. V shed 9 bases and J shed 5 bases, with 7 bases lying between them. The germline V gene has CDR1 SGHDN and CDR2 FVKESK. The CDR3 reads CASKGTGELFF. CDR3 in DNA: TGTGCCAGTAAAGGAACCGGGGAGCTGTTTTTT.

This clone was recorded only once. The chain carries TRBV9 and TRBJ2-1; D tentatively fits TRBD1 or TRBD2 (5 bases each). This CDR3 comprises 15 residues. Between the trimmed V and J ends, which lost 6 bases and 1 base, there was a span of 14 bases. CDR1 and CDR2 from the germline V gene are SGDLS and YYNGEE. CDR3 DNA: TGTGCCAGCAACTCCCGGGACCAGTCCTACAATGAGCAGTTCTTC. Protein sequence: CASNSRDQSYNEQFF.

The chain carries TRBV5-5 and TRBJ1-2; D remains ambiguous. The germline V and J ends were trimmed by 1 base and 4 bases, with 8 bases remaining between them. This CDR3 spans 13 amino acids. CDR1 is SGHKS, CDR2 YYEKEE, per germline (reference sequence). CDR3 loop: CASSLREGYGYTF. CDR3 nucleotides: TGTGCCAGCAGCTTGAGGGAAGGCTATGGCTACACCTTC.

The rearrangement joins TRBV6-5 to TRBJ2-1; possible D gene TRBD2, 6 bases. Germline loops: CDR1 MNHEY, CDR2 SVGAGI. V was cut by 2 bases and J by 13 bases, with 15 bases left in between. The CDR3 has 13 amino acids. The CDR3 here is CASSYGGGSGQFF. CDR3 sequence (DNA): TGTGCCAGCAGTTACGGCGGAGGGAGTGGTCAGTTCTTC.

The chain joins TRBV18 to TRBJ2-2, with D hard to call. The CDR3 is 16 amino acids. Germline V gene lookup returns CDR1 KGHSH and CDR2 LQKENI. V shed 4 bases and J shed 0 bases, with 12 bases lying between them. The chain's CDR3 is CASSRQGRTNTGELFF. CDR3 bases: TGTGCCAGCTCACGGCAAGGCAGGACGAACACCGGGGAGCTGTTTTTT.

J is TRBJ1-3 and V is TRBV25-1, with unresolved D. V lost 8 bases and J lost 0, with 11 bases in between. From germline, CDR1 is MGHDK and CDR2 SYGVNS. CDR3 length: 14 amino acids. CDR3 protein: CASGGKYSGNTIYF. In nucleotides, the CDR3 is TGTGCCAGCGGAGGGAAGTACTCTGGAAACACCATATATTTT.

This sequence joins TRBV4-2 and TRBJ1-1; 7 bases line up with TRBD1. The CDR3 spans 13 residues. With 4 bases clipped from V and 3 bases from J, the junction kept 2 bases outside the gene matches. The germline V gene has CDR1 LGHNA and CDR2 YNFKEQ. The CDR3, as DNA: TGTGCCAGCAGCCGGACAGGTGACACTGAAGCTTTCTTT. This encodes CASSRTGDTEAFF.